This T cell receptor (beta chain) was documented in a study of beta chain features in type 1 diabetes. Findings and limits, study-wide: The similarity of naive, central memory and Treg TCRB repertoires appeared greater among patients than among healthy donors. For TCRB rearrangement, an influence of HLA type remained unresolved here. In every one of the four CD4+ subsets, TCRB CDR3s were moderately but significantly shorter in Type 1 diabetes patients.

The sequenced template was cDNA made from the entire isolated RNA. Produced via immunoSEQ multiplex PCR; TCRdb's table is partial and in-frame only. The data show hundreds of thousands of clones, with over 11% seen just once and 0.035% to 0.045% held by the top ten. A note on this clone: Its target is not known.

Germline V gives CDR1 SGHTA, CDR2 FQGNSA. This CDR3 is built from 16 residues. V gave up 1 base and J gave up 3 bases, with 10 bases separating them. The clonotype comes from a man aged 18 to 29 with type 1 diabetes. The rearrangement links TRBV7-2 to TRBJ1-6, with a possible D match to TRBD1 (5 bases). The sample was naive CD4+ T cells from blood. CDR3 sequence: CASSLVGGNYNSPLHF. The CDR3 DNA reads TGTGCCAGCAGCTTAGTGGGGGGTAACTATAATTCACCCCTCCACTTT.